Described below is a single T cell receptor beta chain sequence and its context. Its target antigen remains unknown. A much bigger clone sits one base away, suggesting this may be a read error. These data come from a study of molecular identifiers for immune sequencing clone quantification (dated by TCRdb to the late 2010s). Broadly, across the study: For a replicate experiment, RNA from 20,000 or 100,000 naive CD8 T cells was divided into five aliquots, and four of the five aliquots were sequenced. The study was a methods study using CD8 T cells to benchmark molecular-identifier clustering-based TCR repertoire sequencing (MIDCIRS) and TCR RNA copy counting.

The library was generated by PCR. This sample was sequenced with an Illumina HiSeq 4000. Bulk TCR libraries were generated as previously described, with the TCR primers listed in Table S5 used. Purification of total RNA was performed with the Qiagen AllPrep DNA/RNA kit. Before analysis, reads from multiple sequencing runs of the same library were pooled. The study's processing was this. Only reads with exact TCR constant sequence were kept, trimmed to 150 nt, and grouped by their 12-nt molecular barcodes. Reads in each barcode group were sub-clustered using a 15% Levenshtein threshold, and a quality-weighted consensus sequence was built for each RNA molecule. Non-functional sequences were removed, as were lower-count sequences one edit away from another. Barcode sub-clusters with fewer than 20% of the maximum read count were removed, based on fitting two negative binomial distributions. The raw public reads went through TCRdb reprocessing: fastp at Q25, MiXCR clone calling, in-frame beta chains kept. Under each unique CDR3 protein, matching rows form one entry showing the most common genes and DNA. TCRdb, rather than the study authors, made the V and J calls. In this sample the table shows hundreds of thousands of distinct CDR3 sequences, about 20% of which occur a single time. Roughly 0.9% of the sample is held by the ten biggest clonotypes.

What the study reported, not specific to this receptor: Modeling gave 3 to 3.5 recovered TCR RNA copies per cell versus 8 to 10 by digital PCR, implying around 31% capture efficiency. Spiked-in Jurkat TCR RNA equal to a single cell's worth was reported to be detectable even within 1,100,000 naive CD8 T cells. Highly expanded clone sizes could be underestimated because identical TCR molecules may share a barcode. In CMV-specific effector cells, over 99% of molecules were held by clones above 20 RNA copies, whereas under 1% of molecules were held by such clones in naive cells. When barcode sub-clustering was not used, chimeric consensus sequences inflated TCR diversity, with chimeras reaching as high as 47%. Naive libraries contained spiked-in Jurkat TCR RNA (approximately nine copies' worth), which is not part of the donor repertoire.

The CDR3, from cysteine to phenylalanine, totals 15 residues. Just CDR3 DNA is preserved here, 45 bases in frame from base 1. CDR1 and CDR2 are drawn from the germline V gene: SGDLS, YYNGEE. V lost 0 bases and J lost 4 bases; the stretch between them is 10 bases long. Libraries of naive CD8 T cells were built from anywhere between about 18,000 and 1,000,000 sorted cells, with 10%, 30% or 50% of the purified RNA used. Naive CD8 T cells, defined as CD8+CD4-CCR7+CD45RA+, were FACS-sorted into RLT Plus buffer on a BD FACSAria II. To test detection sensitivity, Jurkat RNA equal to ten TCR copies was added to samples of roughly 19,000-1,100,000 naive CD8 T cells. CD8 T cells were enriched using RosetteSep CD8+ T Cell Enrichment Cocktail and Ficoll-Paque, and the enriched cells then underwent ACK red cell lysis.

Sequenced: naive CD8+ T cells from blood, with Jurkat cell RNA spiked in. Read against the paper, the sample's cell subset or site label means: FACS-sorted CD8+CD4-CCR7+CD45RA+ naive T cells. The rearrangement joined TRBV9 to TRBJ1-4, with TRBD1 tentatively as D gene (6 bases match). This sequence was found in a human donor in good health. Some libraries in this study had Jurkat cell RNA spiked in. The sequenced DNA: TGTGCCAGCAGCGTAGGAGGGACAAATAATGAAAAACTGTTTTTT. Its protein reads: CASSVGGTNNEKLFF.